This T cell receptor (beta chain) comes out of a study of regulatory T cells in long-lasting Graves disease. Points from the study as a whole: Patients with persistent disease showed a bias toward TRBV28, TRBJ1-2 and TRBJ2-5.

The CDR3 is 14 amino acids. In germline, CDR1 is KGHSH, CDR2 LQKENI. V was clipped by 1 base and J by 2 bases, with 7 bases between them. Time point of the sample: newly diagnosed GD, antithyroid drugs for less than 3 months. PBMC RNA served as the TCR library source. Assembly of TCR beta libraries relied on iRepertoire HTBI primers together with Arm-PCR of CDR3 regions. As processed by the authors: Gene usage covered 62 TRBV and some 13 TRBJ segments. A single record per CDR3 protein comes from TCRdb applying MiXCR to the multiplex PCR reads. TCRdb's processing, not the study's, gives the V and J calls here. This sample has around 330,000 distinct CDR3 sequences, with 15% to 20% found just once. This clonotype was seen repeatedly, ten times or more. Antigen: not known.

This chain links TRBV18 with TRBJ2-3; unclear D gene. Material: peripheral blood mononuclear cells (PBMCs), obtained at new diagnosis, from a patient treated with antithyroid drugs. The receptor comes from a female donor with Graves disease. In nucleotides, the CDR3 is TGTGCCAGCTCACCACTACGGAACACAGATACGCAGTATTTT. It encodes CASSPLRNTDTQYF.